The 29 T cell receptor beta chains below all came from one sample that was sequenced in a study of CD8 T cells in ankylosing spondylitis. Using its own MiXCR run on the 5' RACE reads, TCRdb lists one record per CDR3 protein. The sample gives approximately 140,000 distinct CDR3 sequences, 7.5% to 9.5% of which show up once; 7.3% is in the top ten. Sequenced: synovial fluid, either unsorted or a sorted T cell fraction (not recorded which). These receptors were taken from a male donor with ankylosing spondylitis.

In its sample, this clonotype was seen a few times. The CDR3 DNA reads as TGTGCCAGCAGGACCCCTAGCACAGATACGCAGTATTTT. It codes for CASRTPSTDTQYF. The rearrangement joins TRBV25-1 to TRBJ2-3; D ambiguous. The V gene lost 6 bases and the J gene lost 0 bases, with 7 bases spanning the gap. The CDR3 length is 13 residues. CDR1 is MGHDK, CDR2 SYGVNS, per germline.

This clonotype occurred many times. The CDR3 loop is CASGTDGEQYF. The CDR3 region has the DNA TGTGCCAGCGGGACAGATGGGGAGCAGTACTTC. This sequence joins TRBV2 and TRBJ2-7, with 7 nucleotides matching TRBD1. V dropped 8 bases and J dropped 7; count of bases not matched to a gene: 5. The CDR3 is 11 residues long. CDR1 SNHLY and CDR2 FYNNEI come from the germline V gene.

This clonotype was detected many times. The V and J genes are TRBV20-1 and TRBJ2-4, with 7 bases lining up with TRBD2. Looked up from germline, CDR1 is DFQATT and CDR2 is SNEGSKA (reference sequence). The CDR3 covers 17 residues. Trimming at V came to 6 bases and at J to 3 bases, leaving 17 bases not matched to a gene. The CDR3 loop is CSALKGVRERGKNIQYF. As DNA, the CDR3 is TGCAGTGCCTTAAAAGGGGTGCGGGAGAGGGGCAAAAACATTCAGTACTTC.

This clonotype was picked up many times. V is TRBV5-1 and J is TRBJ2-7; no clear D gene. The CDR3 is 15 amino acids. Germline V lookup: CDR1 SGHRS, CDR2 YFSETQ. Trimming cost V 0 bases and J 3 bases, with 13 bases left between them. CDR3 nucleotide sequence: TGCGCCAGCAGCTTGGTGCCGGGCCATTACTACGAGCAGTACTTC. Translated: CASSLVPGHYYEQYF. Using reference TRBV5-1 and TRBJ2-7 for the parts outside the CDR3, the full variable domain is KAGVTQTPRYLIKTRGQQVTLSCSPISGHRSVSWYQQTPGQGLQFLFEYFSETQRNKGNFPGRFSGRQFSNSRSEMNVSTLELGDSALYLCASSLVPGHYYEQYFGPGTRLTVT.

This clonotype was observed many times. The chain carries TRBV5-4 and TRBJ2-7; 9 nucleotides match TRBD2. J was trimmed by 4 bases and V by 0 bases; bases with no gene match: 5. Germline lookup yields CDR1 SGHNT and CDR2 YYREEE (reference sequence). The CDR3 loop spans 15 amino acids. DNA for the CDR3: TGTGCCAGCAGCTTGGTGGCGGGAGGGCCATACGAGCAGTACTTC. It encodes CASSLVAGGPYEQYF.

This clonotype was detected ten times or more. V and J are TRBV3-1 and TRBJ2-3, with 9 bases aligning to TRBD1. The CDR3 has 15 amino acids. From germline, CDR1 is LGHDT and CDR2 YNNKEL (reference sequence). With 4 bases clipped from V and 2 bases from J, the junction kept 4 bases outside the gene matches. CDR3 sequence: CASSPTGGHTDTQYF. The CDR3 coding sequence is TGTGCCAGCAGCCCGACAGGGGGTCACACAGATACGCAGTATTTT.

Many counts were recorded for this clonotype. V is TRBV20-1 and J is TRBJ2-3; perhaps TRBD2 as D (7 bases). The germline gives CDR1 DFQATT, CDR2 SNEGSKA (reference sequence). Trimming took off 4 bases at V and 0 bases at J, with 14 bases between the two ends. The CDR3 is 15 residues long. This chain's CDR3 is CSAIGGRGSTDTQYF. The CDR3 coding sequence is TGCAGTGCTATCGGGGGGCGGGGCAGCACAGATACGCAGTATTTT.

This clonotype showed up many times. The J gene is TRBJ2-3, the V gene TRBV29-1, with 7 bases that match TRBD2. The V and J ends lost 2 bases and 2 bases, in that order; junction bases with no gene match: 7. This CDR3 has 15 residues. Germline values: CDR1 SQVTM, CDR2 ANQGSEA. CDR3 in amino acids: CSVEFAGASTDTQYF. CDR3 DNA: TGCAGCGTTGAATTTGCGGGAGCGTCCACAGATACGCAGTATTTT.

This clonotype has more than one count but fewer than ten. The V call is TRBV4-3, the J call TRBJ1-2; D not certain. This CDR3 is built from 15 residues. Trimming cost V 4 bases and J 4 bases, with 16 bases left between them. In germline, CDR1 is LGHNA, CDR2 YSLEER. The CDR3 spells CASSPEGSASYGYTF. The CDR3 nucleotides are TGCGCCAGCAGCCCTGAAGGGAGTGCCTCCTATGGCTACACCTTC.

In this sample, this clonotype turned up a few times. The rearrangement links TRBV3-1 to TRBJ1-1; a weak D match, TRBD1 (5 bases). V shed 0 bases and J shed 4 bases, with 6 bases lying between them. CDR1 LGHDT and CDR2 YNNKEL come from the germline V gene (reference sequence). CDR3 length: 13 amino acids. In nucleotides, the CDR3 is TGTGCCAGCAGCCAAGAGGGGGTCACTGAAGCTTTCTTT. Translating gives CASSQEGVTEAFF. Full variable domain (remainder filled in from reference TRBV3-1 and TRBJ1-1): DTAVSQTPKYLVTQMGNDKSIKCEQNLGHDTMYWYKQDSKKFLKIMFSYNNKELIINETVPNRFSPKSPDKAHLNLHINSLELGDSAVYFCASSQEGVTEAFFGQGTRLTVV.

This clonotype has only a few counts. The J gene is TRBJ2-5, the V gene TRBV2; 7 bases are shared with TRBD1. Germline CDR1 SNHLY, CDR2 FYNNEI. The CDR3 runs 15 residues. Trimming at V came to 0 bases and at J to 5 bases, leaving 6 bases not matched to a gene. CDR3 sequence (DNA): TGTGCCAGCAGTGAAGCGACGAGGGGGCCGGAGACCCAGTACTTC. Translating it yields CASSEATRGPETQYF. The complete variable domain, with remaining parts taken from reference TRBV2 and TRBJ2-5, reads EPEVTQTPSHQVTQMGQEVILRCVPISNHLYFYWYRQILGQKVEFLVSFYNNEISEKSEIFDDQFSVERPDGSNFTLKIRSTKLEDSAMYFCASSEATRGPETQYFGPGTRLLVL.

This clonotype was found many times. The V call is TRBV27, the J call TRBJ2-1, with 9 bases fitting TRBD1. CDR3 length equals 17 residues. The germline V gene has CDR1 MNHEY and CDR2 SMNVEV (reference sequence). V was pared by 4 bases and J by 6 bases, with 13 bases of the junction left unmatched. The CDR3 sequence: CASSSSQQGAGFNEQFF. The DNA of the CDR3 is TGTGCCAGCAGTTCGTCTCAACAGGGGGCTGGTTTCAATGAGCAGTTCTTC.

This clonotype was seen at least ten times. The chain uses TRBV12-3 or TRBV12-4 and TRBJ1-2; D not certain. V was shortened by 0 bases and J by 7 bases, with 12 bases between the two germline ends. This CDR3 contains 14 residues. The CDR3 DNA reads TGTGCCAGCAGTTTAGCGCTAGGGAGTGCTGGCTACACCTTC. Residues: CASSLALGSAGYTF.

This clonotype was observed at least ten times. CDR3 sequence: CASSLDTPGLANVLTF. CDR3 DNA sequence: TGCGCCAGCAGCTTGGATACCCCGGGACTGGCCAACGTCCTGACTTTC. The chain uses TRBV5-1 and TRBJ2-6; tentatively, D is TRBD2 (6 bases). This CDR3 is built from 16 residues. Germline V lookup: CDR1 SGHRS, CDR2 YFSETQ. Trimming removed 0 bases from V and 6 bases from J, with 13 bases in between.

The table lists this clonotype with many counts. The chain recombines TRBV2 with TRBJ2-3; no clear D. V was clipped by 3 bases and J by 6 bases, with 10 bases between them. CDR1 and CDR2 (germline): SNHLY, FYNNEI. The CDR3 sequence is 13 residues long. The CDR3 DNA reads TGTGCCAGCAGTGATTCCTATCCCGATACGCAGTATTTT. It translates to CASSDSYPDTQYF.

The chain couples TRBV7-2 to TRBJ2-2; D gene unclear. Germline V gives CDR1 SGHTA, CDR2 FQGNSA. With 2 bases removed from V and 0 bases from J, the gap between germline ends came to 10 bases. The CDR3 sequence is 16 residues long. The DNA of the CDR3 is TGTGCCAGCAGCTTACAGGTGACCTCGAACACCGGGGAGCTGTTTTTT. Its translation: CASSLQVTSNTGELFF.

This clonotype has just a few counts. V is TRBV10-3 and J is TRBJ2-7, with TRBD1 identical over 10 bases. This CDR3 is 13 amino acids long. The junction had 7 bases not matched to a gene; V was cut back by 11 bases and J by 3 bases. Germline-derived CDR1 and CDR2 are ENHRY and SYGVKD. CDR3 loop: CAAGTGEDYEQYF. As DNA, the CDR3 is TGTGCCGCCGGGACAGGGGAGGACTACGAGCAGTACTTC.

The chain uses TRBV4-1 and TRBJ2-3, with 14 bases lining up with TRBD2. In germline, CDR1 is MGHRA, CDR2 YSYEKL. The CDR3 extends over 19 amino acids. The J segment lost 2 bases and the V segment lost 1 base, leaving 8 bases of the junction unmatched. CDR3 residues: CASSQGVTSGRAFTDTQYF. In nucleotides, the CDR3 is TGCGCCAGCAGCCAAGGGGTGACTAGCGGGAGGGCATTCACAGATACGCAGTATTTT.

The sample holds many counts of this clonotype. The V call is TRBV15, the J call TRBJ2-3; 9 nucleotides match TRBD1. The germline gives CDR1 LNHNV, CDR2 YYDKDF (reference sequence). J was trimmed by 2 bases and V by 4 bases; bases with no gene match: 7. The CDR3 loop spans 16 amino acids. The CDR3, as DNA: TGTGCCACCAGCATTCGGACAGGGGCTAACACAGATACGCAGTATTTT. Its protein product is CATSIRTGANTDTQYF.

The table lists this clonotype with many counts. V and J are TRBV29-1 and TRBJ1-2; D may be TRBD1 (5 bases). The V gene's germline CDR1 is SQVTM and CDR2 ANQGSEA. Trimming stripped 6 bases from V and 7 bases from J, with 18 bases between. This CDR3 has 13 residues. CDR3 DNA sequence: TGCAGCGTCGAGAGAGGGGACGGTGGTGGCTACACCTTC. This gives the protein CSVERGDGGGYTF.

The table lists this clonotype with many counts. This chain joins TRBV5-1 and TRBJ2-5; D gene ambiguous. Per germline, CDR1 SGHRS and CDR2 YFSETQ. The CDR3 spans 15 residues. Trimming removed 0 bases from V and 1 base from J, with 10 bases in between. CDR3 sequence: CASSLGTDFQETQYF. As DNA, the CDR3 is TGCGCCAGCAGCTTGGGAACGGATTTCCAAGAGACCCAGTACTTC.

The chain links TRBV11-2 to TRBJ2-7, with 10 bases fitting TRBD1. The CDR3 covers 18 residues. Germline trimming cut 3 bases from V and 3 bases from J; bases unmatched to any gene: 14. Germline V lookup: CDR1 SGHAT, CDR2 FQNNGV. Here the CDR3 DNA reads TGTGCCAGCAGCTTTTCGACATGGACAGGGGGTAGAAGCTACGAGCAGTACTTC. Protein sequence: CASSFSTWTGGRSYEQYF.

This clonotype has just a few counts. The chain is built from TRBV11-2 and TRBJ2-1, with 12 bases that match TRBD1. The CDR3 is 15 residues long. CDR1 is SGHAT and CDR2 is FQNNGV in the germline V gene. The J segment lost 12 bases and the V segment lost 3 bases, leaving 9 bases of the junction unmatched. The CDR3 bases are TGTGCCAGCAGCTTCGCCGGGACAGGGGGCTATCGGCAGTTCTTC. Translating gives CASSFAGTGGYRQFF.

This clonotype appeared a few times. CDR3: CATRPGANTGELFF. The CDR3 DNA is TGTGCCACCAGGCCGGGCGCGAACACCGGGGAGCTGTTTTTT. The J gene is TRBJ2-2, the V gene TRBV15, with D unclear. The CDR3 sequence is 14 residues long. Trimming cost V 6 bases and J 0 bases, with 8 bases left between them. Germline V CDR1 and CDR2: LNHNV, YYDKDF (reference sequence).

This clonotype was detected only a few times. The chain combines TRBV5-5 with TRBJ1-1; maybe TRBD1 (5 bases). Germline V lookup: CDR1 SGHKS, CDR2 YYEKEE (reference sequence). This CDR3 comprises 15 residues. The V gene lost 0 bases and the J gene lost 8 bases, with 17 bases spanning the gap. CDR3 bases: TGTGCCAGCAGCTTGGCCGTTCAGGGTCTGGCAGAAGCTTTCTTT. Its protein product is CASSLAVQGLAEAFF.

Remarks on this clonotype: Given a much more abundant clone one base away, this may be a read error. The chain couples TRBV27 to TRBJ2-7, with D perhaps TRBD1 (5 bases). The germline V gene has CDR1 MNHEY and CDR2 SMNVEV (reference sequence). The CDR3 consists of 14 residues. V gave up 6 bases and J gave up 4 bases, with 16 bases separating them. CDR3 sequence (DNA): TGTGCCAGCAGCCCCTGTGACAGACTTTACGAGCAGTACTTC. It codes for CASSPCDRLYEQYF.

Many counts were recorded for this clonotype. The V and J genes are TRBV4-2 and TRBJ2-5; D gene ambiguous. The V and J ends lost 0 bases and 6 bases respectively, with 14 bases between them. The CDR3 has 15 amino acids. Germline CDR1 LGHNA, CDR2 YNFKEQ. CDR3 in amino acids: CASSQDSSTAKTQYF. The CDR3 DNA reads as TGTGCCAGCAGCCAAGATTCCTCGACTGCCAAGACCCAGTACTTC.

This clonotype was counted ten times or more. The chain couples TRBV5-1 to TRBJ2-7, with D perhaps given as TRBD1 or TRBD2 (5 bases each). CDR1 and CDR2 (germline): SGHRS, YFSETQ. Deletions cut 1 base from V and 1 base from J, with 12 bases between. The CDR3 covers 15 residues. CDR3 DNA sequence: TGCGCCAGCAGCTTGTCGGGACGACTATCCTACGAGCAGTACTTC. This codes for CASSLSGRLSYEQYF.

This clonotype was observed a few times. The CDR3 reads CASSLLAGGLTKEQFF. In DNA form, the CDR3 reads TGTGCCAGCAGTTTACTGGCGGGAGGCCTTACAAAGGAGCAGTTCTTC. The chain combines TRBV27 with TRBJ2-1, with TRBD2 identical over 8 bases. Germline-derived CDR1 and CDR2 are MNHEY and SMNVEV (reference sequence). The V segment lost 2 bases and the J segment 10 bases; nucleotides outside the gene matches: 13. There are 16 residues in the CDR3.